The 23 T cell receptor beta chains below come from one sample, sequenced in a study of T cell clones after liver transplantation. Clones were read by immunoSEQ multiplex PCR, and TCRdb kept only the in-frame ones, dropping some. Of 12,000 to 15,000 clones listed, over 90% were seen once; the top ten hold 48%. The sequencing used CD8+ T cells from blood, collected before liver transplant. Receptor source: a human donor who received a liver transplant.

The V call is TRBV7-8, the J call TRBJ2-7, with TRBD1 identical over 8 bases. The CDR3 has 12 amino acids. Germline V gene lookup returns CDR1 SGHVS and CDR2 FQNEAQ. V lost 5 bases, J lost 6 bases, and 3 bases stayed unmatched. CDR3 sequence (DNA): TGTGCCAGCAGCCTCACAGGGGGCGAGCAGTACTTC. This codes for CASSLTGGEQYF.

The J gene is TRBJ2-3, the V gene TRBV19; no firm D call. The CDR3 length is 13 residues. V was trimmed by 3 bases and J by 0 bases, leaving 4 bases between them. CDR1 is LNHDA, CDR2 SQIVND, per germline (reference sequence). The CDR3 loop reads CASSMYSTDTQYF. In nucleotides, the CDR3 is TGTGCCAGTAGTATGTATAGCACAGATACGCAGTATTTT.

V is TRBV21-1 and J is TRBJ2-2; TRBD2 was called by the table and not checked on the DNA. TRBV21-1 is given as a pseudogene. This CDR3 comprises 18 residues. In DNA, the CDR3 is TGTGCCAGCAGCACTCCGGGACTAGCGGGAGTTTGCTCCGGGGAGCTGTTTTTT. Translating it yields CASSTPGLAGVCSGELFF.

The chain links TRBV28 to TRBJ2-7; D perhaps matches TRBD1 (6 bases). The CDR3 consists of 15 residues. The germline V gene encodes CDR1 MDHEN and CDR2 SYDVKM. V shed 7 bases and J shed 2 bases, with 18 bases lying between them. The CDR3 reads CASTPSGTTAYEQYF. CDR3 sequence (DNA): TGTGCCAGCACCCCATCCGGGACAACAGCCTACGAGCAGTACTTC.

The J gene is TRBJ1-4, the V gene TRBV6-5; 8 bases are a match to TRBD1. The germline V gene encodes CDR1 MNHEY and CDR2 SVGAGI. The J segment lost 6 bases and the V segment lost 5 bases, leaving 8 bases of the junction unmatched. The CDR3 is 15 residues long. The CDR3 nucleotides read TGTGCCAGCAGTCCACGGACAGGGCGAGATGAAAAACTGTTTTTT. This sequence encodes CASSPRTGRDEKLFF.

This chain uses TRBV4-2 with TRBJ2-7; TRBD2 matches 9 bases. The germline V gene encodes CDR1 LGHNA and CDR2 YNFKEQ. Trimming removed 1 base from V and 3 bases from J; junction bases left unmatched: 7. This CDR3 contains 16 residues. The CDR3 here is CASSQALREGDYEQYF. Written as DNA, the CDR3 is TGTGCCAGCAGCCAAGCTCTGCGGGAGGGCGACTACGAGCAGTACTTC.

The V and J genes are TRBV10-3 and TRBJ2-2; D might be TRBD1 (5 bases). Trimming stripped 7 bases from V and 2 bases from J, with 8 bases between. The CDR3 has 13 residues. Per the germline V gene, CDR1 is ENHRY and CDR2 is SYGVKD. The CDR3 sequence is CAIMTVNTGELFF. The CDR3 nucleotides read TGTGCCATCATGACAGTAAACACCGGGGAGCTGTTTTTT.

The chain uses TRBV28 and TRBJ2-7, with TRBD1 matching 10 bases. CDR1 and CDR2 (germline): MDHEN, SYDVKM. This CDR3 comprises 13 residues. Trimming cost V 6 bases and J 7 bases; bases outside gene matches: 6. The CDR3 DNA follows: TGTGCCAGCAGGGAGACAGGGGGCGAGGAGCAGTACTTC. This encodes CASRETGGEEQYF.

The CDR3 bases are TGCGCCAGCAGCCAAGTGTTGTCAGCGAACACTGAAGCTTTCTTT. Protein product: CASSQVLSANTEAFF. The chain employs TRBV4-1 and TRBJ1-1, with D hard to call. Looked up from germline, CDR1 is MGHRA and CDR2 is YSYEKL. The CDR3 runs to 15 residues. V lost 1 base, J lost 1 base, and 10 bases lay in between.

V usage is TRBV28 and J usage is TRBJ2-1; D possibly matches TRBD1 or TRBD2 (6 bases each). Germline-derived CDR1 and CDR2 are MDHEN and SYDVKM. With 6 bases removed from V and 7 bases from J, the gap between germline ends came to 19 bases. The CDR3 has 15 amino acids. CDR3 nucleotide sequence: TGTGCCAGCAGCCCAATGATGAGGGGGGCAAATGAGCAGTTCTTC. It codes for CASSPMMRGANEQFF.

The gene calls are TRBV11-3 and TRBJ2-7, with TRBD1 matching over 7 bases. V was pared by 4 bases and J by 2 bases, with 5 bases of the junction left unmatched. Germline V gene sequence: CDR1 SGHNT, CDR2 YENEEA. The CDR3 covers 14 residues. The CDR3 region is CASSYTGTAYEQYF. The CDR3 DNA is TGTGCCAGCAGCTACACCGGGACAGCCTACGAGCAGTACTTC.

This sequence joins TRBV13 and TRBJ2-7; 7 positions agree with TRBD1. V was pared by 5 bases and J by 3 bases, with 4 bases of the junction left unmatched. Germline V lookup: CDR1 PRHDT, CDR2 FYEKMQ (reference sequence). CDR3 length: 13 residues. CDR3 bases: TGTGCCAGCAGCGCGGACAGGAACTACGAGCAGTACTTC. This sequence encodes CASSADRNYEQYF.

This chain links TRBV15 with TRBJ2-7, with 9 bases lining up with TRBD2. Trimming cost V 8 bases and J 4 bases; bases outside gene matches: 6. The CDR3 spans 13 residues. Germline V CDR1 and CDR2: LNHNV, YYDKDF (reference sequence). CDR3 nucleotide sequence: TGTGCCACCTCCGGGACTAGCCCTTACGAGCAGTACTTC. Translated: CATSGTSPYEQYF.

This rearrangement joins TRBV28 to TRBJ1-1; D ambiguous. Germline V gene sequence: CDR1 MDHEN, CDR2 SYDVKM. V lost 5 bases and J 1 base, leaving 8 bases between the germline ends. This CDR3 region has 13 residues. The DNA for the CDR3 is TGTGCCAGCAGTACGGGTCAGAACACTGAAGCTTTCTTT. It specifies CASSTGQNTEAFF.

The CDR3 DNA reads TGTGCCAGCAGTTCTACAGGGGGCGCGGGCACTGAAGCTTTCTTT. Its translation: CASSSTGGAGTEAFF. The V and J genes are TRBV6-5 and TRBJ1-1; 9 bases map to TRBD1. The CDR3 has 15 amino acids. Germline lookup yields CDR1 MNHEY and CDR2 SVGAGI. After removal of 4 bases from V and 4 bases from J, the junction contained 7 bases not matched to a gene.

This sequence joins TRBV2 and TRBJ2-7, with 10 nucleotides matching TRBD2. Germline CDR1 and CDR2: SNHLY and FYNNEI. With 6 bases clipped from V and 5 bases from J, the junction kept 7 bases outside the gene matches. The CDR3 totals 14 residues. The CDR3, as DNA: TGTGCCAGCAGCCTCGGGACTAGCGTGCACGAGCAGTACTTC. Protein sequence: CASSLGTSVHEQYF.

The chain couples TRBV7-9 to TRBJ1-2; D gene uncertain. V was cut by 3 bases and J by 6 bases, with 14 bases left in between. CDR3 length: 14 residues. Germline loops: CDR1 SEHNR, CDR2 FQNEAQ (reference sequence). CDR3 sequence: CASSFQGPLNGYTF. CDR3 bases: TGTGCCAGCAGCTTCCAAGGGCCTCTCAATGGCTACACCTTC.

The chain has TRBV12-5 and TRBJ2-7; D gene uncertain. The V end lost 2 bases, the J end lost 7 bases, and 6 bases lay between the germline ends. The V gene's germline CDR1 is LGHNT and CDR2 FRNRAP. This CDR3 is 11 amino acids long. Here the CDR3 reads CASGLSAEQYF. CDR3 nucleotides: TGTGCTAGTGGTTTGTCGGCGGAGCAGTACTTC.

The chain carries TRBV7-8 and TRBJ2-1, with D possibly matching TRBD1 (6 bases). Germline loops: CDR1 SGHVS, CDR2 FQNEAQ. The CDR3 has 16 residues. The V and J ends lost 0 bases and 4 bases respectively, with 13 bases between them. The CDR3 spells CASSLADSTQYNEQFF. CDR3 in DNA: TGTGCCAGCAGCTTAGCGGACAGTACTCAGTACAATGAGCAGTTCTTC.

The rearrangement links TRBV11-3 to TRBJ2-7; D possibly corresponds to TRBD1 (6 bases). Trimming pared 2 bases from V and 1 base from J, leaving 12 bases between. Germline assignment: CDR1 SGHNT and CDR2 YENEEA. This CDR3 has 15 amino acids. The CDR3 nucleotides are TGTGCCAGCAGCTTATATCCGGACAGTTCCTACGAGCAGTACTTC. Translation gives CASSLYPDSSYEQYF.

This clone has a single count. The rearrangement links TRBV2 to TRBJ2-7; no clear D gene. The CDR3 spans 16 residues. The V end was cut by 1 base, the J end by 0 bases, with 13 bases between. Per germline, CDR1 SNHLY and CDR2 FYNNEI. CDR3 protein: CASSEVVSLTSYEQYF. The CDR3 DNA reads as TGTGCCAGCAGTGAAGTTGTCAGCCTCACCTCCTACGAGCAGTACTTC. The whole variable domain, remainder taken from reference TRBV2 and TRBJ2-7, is EPEVTQTPSHQVTQMGQEVILRCVPISNHLYFYWYRQILGQKVEFLVSFYNNEISEKSEIFDDQFSVERPDGSNFTLKIRSTKLEDSAMYFCASSEVVSLTSYEQYFGPGTRLTVT.

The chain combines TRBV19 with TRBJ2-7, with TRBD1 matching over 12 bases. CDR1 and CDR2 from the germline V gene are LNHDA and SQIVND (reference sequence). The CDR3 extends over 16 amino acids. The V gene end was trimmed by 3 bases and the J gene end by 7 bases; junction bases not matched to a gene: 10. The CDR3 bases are TGTGCCAGTAGTATCTATCCGGGACAGGGGGCAGGGGAGCAGTACTTC. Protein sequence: CASSIYPGQGAGEQYF.

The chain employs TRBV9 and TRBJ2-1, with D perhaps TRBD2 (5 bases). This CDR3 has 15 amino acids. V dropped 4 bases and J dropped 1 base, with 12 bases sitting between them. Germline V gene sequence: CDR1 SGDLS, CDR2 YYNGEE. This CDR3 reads CASSSSGTSYNEQFF. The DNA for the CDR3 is TGTGCCAGCAGCTCGAGCGGAACTTCCTACAATGAGCAGTTCTTC. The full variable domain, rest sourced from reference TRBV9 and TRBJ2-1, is DSGVTQTPKHLITATGQRVTLRCSPRSGDLSVYWYQQSLDQGLQFLIQYYNGEERAKGNILERFSAQQFPDLHSELNLSSLELGDSALYFCASSSSGTSYNEQFFGPGTRLTVL.